These 5 T cell receptor beta chains came from one sample sequenced in a study of T-cell memory formation after mild COVID-19. TCRdb used MiXCR to reprocess the 5' RACE reads, holding one entry per CDR3 protein. The table lists around 320,000 distinct CDR3 sequences, roughly an eighth of them singletons. The sample was PBMCs or a T cell subset sorted from them (not recorded which). The receptors stem from a man aged 18 to 29 who had mild COVID-19 (a few samples of this study predate the infection). Cell type and time point are not known.

This clonotype was recorded at least ten times. The chain is built from TRBV5-1 and TRBJ2-3; 12 bases fit TRBD1. The V segment lost 4 bases and the J segment 2 bases; nucleotides outside the gene matches: 8. CDR1 is SGHRS and CDR2 is YFSETQ in the germline V gene. This CDR3 has 17 amino acids. For the CDR3, the DNA is TGCGCCAGCAGCCCACCGGGACAGGGGGCGATCACAGATACGCAGTATTTT. Translation: CASSPPGQGAITDTQYF.

This clonotype has more than one count but fewer than ten. The chain recombines TRBV7-2 with TRBJ2-5, with 9 bases aligning to TRBD2. The CDR3 covers 13 residues. CDR1 and CDR2 (germline): SGHTA, FQGNSA. Trimming removed 5 bases from V and 5 bases from J; junction bases left unmatched: 3. The CDR3 spells CASSHSGGETQYF. CDR3 bases: TGTGCCAGCAGCCATAGCGGGGGTGAGACCCAGTACTTC.

V gene TRBV20-1 combines with J gene TRBJ1-2; possibly TRBD1 for D (5 bases). The CDR3 runs 14 residues. Trimming took off 1 base at V and 4 bases at J, with 13 bases between the two ends. CDR1 and CDR2 from the germline V gene are DFQATT and SNEGSKA (reference sequence). The CDR3 region has the DNA TGCAGTGCTAGAGGTCCGGGACGTCTCTATGGCTACACCTTC. Encoded protein: CSARGPGRLYGYTF.

The CDR3 spells CASNGGGAGRNEQFF. The CDR3 DNA is TGTGCCAGCAACGGAGGGGGGGCCGGAAGAAATGAGCAGTTCTTC. V usage is TRBV12-3 or TRBV12-4 and J usage is TRBJ2-1; tentatively, D is TRBD2 (7 bases). Trimming shortened V by 7 bases and J by 7 bases, and 20 bases separated the two germline ends. CDR3 length equals 15 residues.

This clonotype has only a few counts. The chain recombines TRBV7-9 with TRBJ1-1; weak D call: TRBD1 (5 bases). Germline CDR1 SEHNR, CDR2 FQNEAQ (reference sequence). V was trimmed by 8 bases and J by 3 bases, leaving 13 bases between them. This CDR3 spans 13 amino acids. The CDR3, as DNA: TGTGCCAGCGGTCGGGTGGGGCACACTGAAGCTTTCTTT. Translating it yields CASGRVGHTEAFF.